This T cell receptor beta chain was observed in a study of control samples from healthy donors and cancer patients. The V end was cut by 3 bases, the J end by 6 bases, with 6 bases between. Germline values: CDR1 WSHSY, CDR2 SAAADI. CDR3 length equals 13 residues. Sequencing used immunoSEQ multiplex PCR; TCRdb keeps in-frame clones, though not all of them. The sample includes tens of thousands of clones, under 90% seen only once; the top ten take 25% to 35%. The rearrangement joins TRBV10-2 to TRBJ1-6; D gene ambiguous. Sequenced material: blood. The source is a man aged 50 to 59 in good health. The CDR3 loop reads CASSEVGNSPLHF. The CDR3 DNA reads TGCGCCAGCAGTGAAGTTGGTAATTCACCCCTCCACTTT.